This T cell receptor (beta chain) was profiled in a study of shared clonotypes between healthy human individuals. Findings of the study overall: Four donors shared about 4.5% of their naive CD4 clonotypes.

The V and J ends lost 3 bases and 2 bases respectively, with 11 bases between them. Germline assignment: CDR1 MDHEN and CDR2 SYDVKM. The CDR3 loop spans 14 amino acids. In the authors' workflow: Junction-only sequences without quality scores came from ImmunoSEQ, so filtering differed. Using immunoSEQ multiplex PCR, the repertoire was profiled, and TCRdb retains in-frame clones only, with some absent. D and trimming were read from the DNA, whereas the V and J calls and clone size are those reported in that table. The sample records 1.4 million or so clones, around 98.5% being singletons. Only Caucasian adults living in Nashville, Tennessee made up the donor group. Splitting the CD4+ cells yielded a CD45RA+ naive subset and a CD45RA-negative memory subset. Comments on this clone: What it binds is unknown.

The sequence was collected from a man aged 30-40 years in good health. The chain combines TRBV28 with TRBJ2-7, with unresolved D. The source material was naive CD4+ T cells sorted from blood. The subset here: CD45RA+ positively selected. The CDR3 loop is CASSLWVTTYEQYF. The CDR3 bases are TGTGCCAGCAGTTTGTGGGTAACTACCTACGAGCAGTACTTC.